This T cell receptor beta chain was recovered during a study of blood T cell repertoires in COVID-19. Overall study context: Samples taken during acute and convalescent COVID-19 were collected in the United States, Italy and Spain.

J lost 1 base, V lost 1 base, and 14 bases had no gene match. Germline V lookup: CDR1 SGHNT, CDR2 YYREEE (reference sequence). CDR3 size: 18 residues. Donors of Cohort 3 who recovered were those that had two negative PCRs, clearance, or symptom resolution. In the source study's methods: Amplified reference gene primers provided the basis for estimating nucleated cell counts. Some clones are missing from TCRdb's copy, which holds only in-frame ones; the method was immunoSEQ multiplex PCR. Clonal size and the V and J genes are those of that table, whereas D and trimming came from the DNA. Of about 180,000 clones detected, about 88% appear once; the ten largest clones hold around 9.5%.

The V gene is TRBV5-4, the J gene TRBJ2-7; TRBD2 agrees at 7 bases. This TCR was recovered from a woman aged 18-29 years who had recovered from COVID-19. The sequenced sample was PBMCs or T cells enriched from blood (not recorded which). DNA of the CDR3: TGTGCCAGCAGCTTGAAGGCTAGCGGCCTTTCCGCATCCTACGAGCAGTACTTC. As protein: CASSLKASGLSASYEQYF. Full variable domain (outside the CDR3, taken from reference TRBV5-4 and TRBJ2-7): ETGVTQSPTHLIKTRGQQVTLRCSSQSGHNTVSWYQQALGQGPQFIFQYYREEENGRGNFPPRFSGLQFPNYSSELNVNALELDDSALYLCASSLKASGLSASYEQYFGPGTRLTVT.